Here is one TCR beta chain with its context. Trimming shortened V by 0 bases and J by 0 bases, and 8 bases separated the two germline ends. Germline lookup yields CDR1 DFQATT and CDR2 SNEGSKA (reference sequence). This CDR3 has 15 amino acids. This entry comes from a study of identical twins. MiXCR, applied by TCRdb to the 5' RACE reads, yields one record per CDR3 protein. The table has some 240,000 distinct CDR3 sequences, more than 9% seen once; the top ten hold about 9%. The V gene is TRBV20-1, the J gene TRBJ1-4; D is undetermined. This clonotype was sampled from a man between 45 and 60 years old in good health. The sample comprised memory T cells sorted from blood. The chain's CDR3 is CSARDLLATNEKLFF. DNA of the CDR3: TGCAGTGCTAGAGATCTTCTTGCAACTAATGAAAAACTGTTTTTT.